This TCR beta chain was identified in a study of blood T cell repertoires in COVID-19. Turning to this clone: Different DNA sequences within this sample yield the same CDR3.

The CDR3 is 15 residues long. Germline V gene data show CDR1 as LNHNV and CDR2 as YYDKDF (reference sequence). V gave up 0 bases and J gave up 4 bases; unmatched junction bases: 3. Sequencing used immunoSEQ multiplex PCR; TCRdb keeps in-frame clones, though not all of them. The sample lists roughly 480,000 clones, 89% occurring once. This chain joins TRBV15 and TRBJ1-3; 7 positions match TRBD1. The sequence derives from a young man with COVID-19, enrolled during active disease. Sequencing used peripheral blood. The CDR3 DNA is TGTGCCACCAGCAGAGATAGGGGGCGCGGAAACACCATATATTTT. This codes for CATSRDRGRGNTIYF.